The TCR beta chain described here comes from a study of blood T cell repertoires in COVID-19. The length of the CDR3 is 18 residues. Original data processing: The assay estimated nucleated cells by amplifying reference gene primers. Some clones are missing from TCRdb's copy, which holds only in-frame ones; the method was immunoSEQ multiplex PCR. Clone size and the V and J calls come from that table; the DNA yielded D and trimming. The table lists just over 150,000 clones, 85% to 90% of them singletons. The TCR sequence derives from a woman aged 35 to 49 with acute or convalescent COVID-19. The specimen sequenced was peripheral blood. This sequence joins TRBV12-1 and TRBJ2-1; the tabulated D call, TRBD1, remains unverified against the DNA. TRBV12-1 is a known pseudogene. In DNA form, the CDR3 reads TGTGCCAGCAGCTTTGCAACCACGCACAGGGATCAATACAATGAGCAGTTCTTC. This encodes CASSFATTHRDQYNEQFF.